Each of the 13 T cell receptor beta chains below was sequenced from the same sample in a study of T cell repertoires in aging, cancer and after chemotherapy. Amplification of TCR beta used genomic DNA extracted from peripheral blood. Multiplex touch-down PCR with TRB-A/B primers amplified rearranged V-D-J TRB sequences. TCRdb used MiXCR to reprocess the multiplex PCR reads, holding one entry per CDR3 protein. The sample comprises approximately 3,000 distinct CDR3 sequences, approximately 24% of which are singletons, and 7.5% to 9% rests with the top ten. Sequencing was done on a sample of blood. These receptors were collected from a human donor with a solid tumor.

This clonotype was seen a handful of times. The J gene is TRBJ2-3, the V gene TRBV5-4; the match to TRBD2 covers 9 bases. J lost 1 base, V lost 6 bases, and 6 bases had no gene match. CDR3 size: 15 residues. Germline assignment: CDR1 SGHNT and CDR2 YYREEE (reference sequence). CDR3 nucleotides: TGTGCCAGCACCAGACTAGCGGAGCGCACAGATACGCAGTATTTT. It encodes CASTRLAERTDTQYF.

The chain employs TRBV7-2 and TRBJ2-2; 10 bases match TRBD1. Per the germline V gene, CDR1 is SGHTA and CDR2 is FQGNSA. The CDR3 sequence is 16 residues long. The J segment lost 5 bases and the V segment lost 1 base, leaving 4 bases of the junction unmatched. CDR3 protein: CASSLGTGGRTGELFF. The CDR3 DNA reads as TGTGCCAGCAGCTTAGGGACAGGGGGTCGGACCGGGGAGCTGTTTTTT.

The genes are TRBV7-2 and TRBJ1-3; D might be TRBD1 (5 bases). V lost 3 bases, J lost 12 bases, and 15 bases lay in between. The CDR3 is 13 residues long. In germline, CDR1 is SGHTA, CDR2 FQGNSA. The CDR3 spells CASSLEQDMFIYF. Written as DNA, the CDR3 is TGTGCCAGCAGCTTGGAACAGGATATGTTCATATATTTT.

V and J are TRBV28 and TRBJ1-4; no reliable D call. Trimming left V 3 bases short and J 4 bases short, with 12 bases between. CDR1 and CDR2 from the germline V gene are MDHEN and SYDVKM. The CDR3 consists of 15 residues. In nucleotides, the CDR3 is TGTGCCAGCAGTTTGGCGGGGTTTAATAATGAAAAACTGTTTTTT. Protein: CASSLAGFNNEKLFF.

This clonotype has just a few counts. The J gene is TRBJ1-2, the V gene TRBV19; maybe TRBD1 (5 bases). V lost 2 bases and J lost 8, with 15 bases in between. This CDR3 has 14 residues. CDR1 is LNHDA and CDR2 is SQIVND in the germline V gene (reference sequence). CDR3 DNA sequence: TGTGCCAGTAGTATACGGGACGTACGCGGAGGCTACACCTTC. Its protein product is CASSIRDVRGGYTF. Drawing the rest from reference TRBV19 and TRBJ1-2, the complete variable domain is DGGITQSPKYLFRKEGQNVTLSCEQNLNHDAMYWYRQDPGQGLRLIYYSQIVNDFQKGDIAEGYSVSREKKESFPLTVTSAQKNPTAFYLCASSIRDVRGGYTFGSGTRLTVV.

There are a few counts of this clonotype. This chain joins TRBV7-2 and TRBJ1-1; D uncertain. Germline lookup yields CDR1 SGHTA and CDR2 FQGNSA. CDR3 size: 14 residues. Trimming removed 10 bases at V and 4 bases at J, with 19 bases between. CDR3 sequence: CATSPGPSATEAFF. In DNA, the CDR3 is TGTGCCACCTCACCAGGTCCTTCGGCCACTGAAGCTTTCTTT.

This clonotype is termed medium-sized. The V and J genes are TRBV30 and TRBJ1-2; the match to TRBD1 covers 9 bases. The CDR3 has 15 amino acids. CDR1 is GTSNPN and CDR2 is SVGIG in the germline V gene (reference sequence). Trimming took 4 bases from V and 6 from J; bases not matched to a gene: 12. CDR3 bases: TGTGCCTGGAAACGTATGGGACAGGGAATCGATGGCTACACCTTC. Translating it yields CAWKRMGQGIDGYTF.

By its share, this clonotype is medium-sized (0.01 to 0.1%). The CDR3: CASSQGQGNYGYTF. The CDR3 nucleotides read TGTGCCAGCAGCCAGGGACAGGGAAACTATGGCTACACCTTC. V and J are TRBV7-2 and TRBJ1-2; 9 bases are a match to TRBD1. Trimming took 5 bases from V and 2 from J; bases not matched to a gene: 3. Germline V gene lookup returns CDR1 SGHTA and CDR2 FQGNSA. The CDR3 runs 14 residues.

This clonotype came up a few times. The chain recombines TRBV13 with TRBJ2-5; 8 nucleotides match TRBD1. The ends lost 5 bases at V and 6 bases at J; junction bases unmatched: 11. The germline gives CDR1 PRHDT, CDR2 FYEKMQ (reference sequence). This CDR3 spans 15 amino acids. CDR3 sequence reads: CASSRQGPGGKTQYF. In DNA, the CDR3 is TGTGCCAGCAGCCGACAGGGGCCTGGGGGGAAGACCCAGTACTTC.

About this clonotype itself: A much larger clone lies one base from this, so it may be a read error. The chain combines TRBV7-2 with TRBJ1-2; no clear D gene. CDR1 is SGHTA and CDR2 is FQGNSA in the germline V gene. CDR3 length: 14 amino acids. The CDR3 loop is CASSLHGSNYGYIF. CDR3 nucleotide sequence: TGTGCCAGCAGCCTCCACGGGTCTAACTATGGCTACATCTTC.

In its sample, this clonotype is medium-sized (0.01 to 0.1%). The rearrangement links TRBV10-2 to TRBJ2-2; possibly TRBD2 for D (5 bases). The CDR3 runs 13 residues. Trimming took off 0 bases at V and 7 bases at J, with 6 bases between the two ends. The germline V gene encodes CDR1 WSHSY and CDR2 SAAADI. In nucleotides, the CDR3 is TGCGCCAGCAGTGAGTCGAGGGTCGGGGAGCTGTTTTTT. This translates into CASSESRVGELFF.

The chain has TRBV5-1 and TRBJ2-3; 10 nucleotides agree with TRBD2. The germline CDR1 and CDR2 sequences are SGHRS and YFSETQ. This CDR3 is built from 17 residues. The V and J ends lost 0 bases and 5 bases, in that order; junction bases with no gene match: 9. CDR3 sequence reads: CASSLVSTSGRVDTQYF. For the CDR3, the DNA is TGCGCCAGCAGCTTGGTATCGACTAGCGGGCGGGTAGATACGCAGTATTTT.

By proportion, this clonotype is large (0.1 to 1%). The chain joins TRBV7-2 to TRBJ2-1; weak D call: TRBD2 (6 bases). The CDR3 is 13 residues long. Trimming pared 4 bases from V and 8 bases from J, leaving 12 bases between. Per the germline V gene, CDR1 is SGHTA and CDR2 is FQGNSA. The CDR3 loop is CASSWGTGDEQFF. Written as DNA, the CDR3 is TGTGCCAGCAGCTGGGGGACTGGCGATGAGCAGTTCTTC.